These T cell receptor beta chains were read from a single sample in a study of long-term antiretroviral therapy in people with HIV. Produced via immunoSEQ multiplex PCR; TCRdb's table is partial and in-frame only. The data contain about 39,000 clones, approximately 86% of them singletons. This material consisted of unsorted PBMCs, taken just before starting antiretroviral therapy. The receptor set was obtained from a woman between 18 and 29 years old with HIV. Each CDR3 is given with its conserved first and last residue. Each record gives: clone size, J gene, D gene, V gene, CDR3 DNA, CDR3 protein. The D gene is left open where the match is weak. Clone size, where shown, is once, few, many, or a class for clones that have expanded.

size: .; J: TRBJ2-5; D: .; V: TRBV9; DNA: TGTGCCAGCAGCGTCTATGAAAGTCCACAAGAGACCCAGTACTTC; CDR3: CASSVYESPQETQYF
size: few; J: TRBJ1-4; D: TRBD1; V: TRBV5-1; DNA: TGCGCCAGCGGGTATGGACAGGGAGGTGAAAAACTGTTTTTT; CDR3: CASGYGQGGEKLFF
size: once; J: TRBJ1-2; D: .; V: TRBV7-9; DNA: TGTGCCAGCTACGCAGGGGCATATCAGTATGGCTACACCTTC; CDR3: CASYAGAYQYGYTF
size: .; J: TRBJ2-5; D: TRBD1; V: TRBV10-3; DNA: TGTGCCATCAGGGACAGGGTAGAAGAGACCCAGTACTTC; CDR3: CAIRDRVEETQYF
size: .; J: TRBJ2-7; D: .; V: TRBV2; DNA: TGTGCCAGCAGTGGGATTAACAGGGATGTTGGGTCCCACGAGCAGTACTTC; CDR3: CASSGINRDVGSHEQYF
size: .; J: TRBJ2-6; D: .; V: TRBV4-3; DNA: TGCGCCAGCAGCCAATCAGCTGGGGCCAACGTCCTGACTTTC; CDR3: CASSQSAGANVLTF
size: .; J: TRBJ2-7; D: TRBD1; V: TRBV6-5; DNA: TGTGCCACTGGGACAGGGGCGGGAGAGCAGTACTTC; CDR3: CATGTGAGEQYF
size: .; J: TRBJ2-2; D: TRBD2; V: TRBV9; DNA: TGTGCCAGCAGCGTAGATGGACTAGCGGGAGTGAGGGGCGGGGAGCTGTTTTTT; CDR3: CASSVDGLAGVRGGELFF
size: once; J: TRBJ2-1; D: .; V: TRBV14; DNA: TGTGCCAGCAGCCAAGGTCTGACCAATGAGCAGTTCTTC; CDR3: CASSQGLTNEQFF
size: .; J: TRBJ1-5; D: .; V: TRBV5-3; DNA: TGTGCCAGAAGCTTAATCAGGGAACATCAGCCCCAGCATTTT; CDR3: CARSLIREHQPQHF
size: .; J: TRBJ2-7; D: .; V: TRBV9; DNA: TGTGCCAGCAGCCCGGGACTTTATAGCTCCTACGAGCAGTACTTC; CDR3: CASSPGLYSSYEQYF
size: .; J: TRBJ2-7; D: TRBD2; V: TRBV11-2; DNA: TGTGCCAGCAGTAAACCCCAGGGTAGCGGGAGGTCCTACGAGCAGTACTTC; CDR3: CASSKPQGSGRSYEQYF
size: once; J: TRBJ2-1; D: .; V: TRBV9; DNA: TGTGCCAGCAGCGCCGGAGGGCCTGAGCAGTTCTTC; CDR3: CASSAGGPEQFF
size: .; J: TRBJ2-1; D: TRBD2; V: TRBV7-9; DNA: TGTGCCAGCAGCTCTAGCGGAACCCTCTACAATGAGCAGTTCTTC; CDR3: CASSSSGTLYNEQFF
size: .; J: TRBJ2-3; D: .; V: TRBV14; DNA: TGTGCCAGCAGCCAATACACTAGCACAGATACGCAGTATTTT; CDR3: CASSQYTSTDTQYF
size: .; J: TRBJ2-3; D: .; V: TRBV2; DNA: TGTGCCAGCAGTGGATGGGGAGCGGACGATACGCAGTATTTT; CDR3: CASSGWGADDTQYF
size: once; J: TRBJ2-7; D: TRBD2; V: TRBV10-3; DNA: TGTGCCATCAGGGAGGGACTAGCGGGAGGTACCTACGAGCAGTACTTC; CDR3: CAIREGLAGGTYEQYF
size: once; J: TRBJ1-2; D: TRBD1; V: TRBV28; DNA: TGTGCCAGCAGTTTTGACAGGGAGGCCTATGGCTACACCTTC; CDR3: CASSFDREAYGYTF
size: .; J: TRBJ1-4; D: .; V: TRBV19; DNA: TGTGCCAGTAGCCGGGATGAAAAACTGTTTTTT; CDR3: CASSRDEKLFF
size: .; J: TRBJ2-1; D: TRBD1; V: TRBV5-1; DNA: TGCGCCAGCAGTTACGGACTTGACAGGGATGAGCAGTTCTTC; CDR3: CASSYGLDRDEQFF
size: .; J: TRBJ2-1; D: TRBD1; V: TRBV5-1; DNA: TGCGCCAGCAGCTTGGAAGGGACAGGGGACAATGAGCAGTTCTTC; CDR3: CASSLEGTGDNEQFF
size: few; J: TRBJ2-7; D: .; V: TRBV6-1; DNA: TGTGCCAGCAGTGAAGTAACAGGGTTCTACGAGCAGTACTTC; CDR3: CASSEVTGFYEQYF
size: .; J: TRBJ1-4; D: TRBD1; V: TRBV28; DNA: TGTGCCAGCAGCCGGACAGGGGGGAGAGAAAAACTGTTTTTT; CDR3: CASSRTGGREKLFF
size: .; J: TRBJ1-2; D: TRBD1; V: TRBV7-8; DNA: TGTGCCAGCAGCTTAGGGACAGGGGGCGCCGCGCCTTATGGCTACACCTTC; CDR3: CASSLGTGGAAPYGYTF
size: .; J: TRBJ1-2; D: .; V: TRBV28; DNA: TGTGCCAGCAGTGGGAATCGGGGCCTGAACTATGGCTACACCTTC; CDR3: CASSGNRGLNYGYTF
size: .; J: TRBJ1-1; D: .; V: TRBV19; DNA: TGTGCCAGTAGTACCCCGGGACGGCACACTGAAGCTTTCTTT; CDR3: CASSTPGRHTEAFF
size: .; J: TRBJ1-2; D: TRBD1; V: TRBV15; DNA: TGTGCCACCAGCACTTCGGACAGGGTTAACTATGGCTACACCTTC; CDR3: CATSTSDRVNYGYTF
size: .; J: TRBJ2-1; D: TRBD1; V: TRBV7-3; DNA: TGTGCCAGCAGCTTAAACAGGGGAAGAGATGAGCAGTTCTTC; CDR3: CASSLNRGRDEQFF
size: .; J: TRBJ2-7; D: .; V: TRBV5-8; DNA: TGTGCCAGCAGCTTGACGGCCTACGAGCAGTACTTC; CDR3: CASSLTAYEQYF
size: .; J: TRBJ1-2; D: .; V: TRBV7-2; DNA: TGTGCCAGCAGCTCGGGGGGGGTCGGAATCCTCTATGGCTACACCTTC; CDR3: CASSSGGVGILYGYTF
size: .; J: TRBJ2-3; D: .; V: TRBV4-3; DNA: TGCGCCAGCAGCCAAGATTTCAACCCTTTAGGGACTGCAAGCACAGATACGCAGTATTTT; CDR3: CASSQDFNPLGTASTDTQYF
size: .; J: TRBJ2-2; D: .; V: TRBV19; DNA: TGTGCCAGTAGTGCTTCGGGGAGCGTACCAACCGGGGAGCTGTTTTTT; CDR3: CASSASGSVPTGELFF
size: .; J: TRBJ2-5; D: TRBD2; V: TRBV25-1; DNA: TGTGCCAGCAGGGGTAGCGGGAGACAAGAGACCCAGTACTTC; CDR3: CASRGSGRQETQYF
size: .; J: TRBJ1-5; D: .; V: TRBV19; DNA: TGTGCCAGTAGTATACCCCGACGGACTGGAAATCAGCCCCAGCATTTT; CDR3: CASSIPRRTGNQPQHF
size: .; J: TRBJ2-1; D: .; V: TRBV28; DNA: TGTGCCAGCAGGGCCGGCCGGGCCTACAATGAGCAGTTCTTC; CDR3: CASRAGRAYNEQFF
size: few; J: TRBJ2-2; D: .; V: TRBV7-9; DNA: TGTGCCATCACAGGGTCGCCCGGGGAGCTGTTTTTT; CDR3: CAITGSPGELFF
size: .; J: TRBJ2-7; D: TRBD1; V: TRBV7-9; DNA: TGTGCCAGCAGCTGGGGGACAGGCAAAAACTTC; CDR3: CASSWGTGKNF
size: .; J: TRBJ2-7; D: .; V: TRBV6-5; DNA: TGTGCCAGCAGTTACTTGGGGTCCAATGGCGAGCAGTACTTC; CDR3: CASSYLGSNGEQYF
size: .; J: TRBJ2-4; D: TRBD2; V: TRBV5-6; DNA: TGTGCCAGCAGCTTGGGTTCGGGACTAGCGGGAGTTTCGGACATTCAGTACTTC; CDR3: CASSLGSGLAGVSDIQYF